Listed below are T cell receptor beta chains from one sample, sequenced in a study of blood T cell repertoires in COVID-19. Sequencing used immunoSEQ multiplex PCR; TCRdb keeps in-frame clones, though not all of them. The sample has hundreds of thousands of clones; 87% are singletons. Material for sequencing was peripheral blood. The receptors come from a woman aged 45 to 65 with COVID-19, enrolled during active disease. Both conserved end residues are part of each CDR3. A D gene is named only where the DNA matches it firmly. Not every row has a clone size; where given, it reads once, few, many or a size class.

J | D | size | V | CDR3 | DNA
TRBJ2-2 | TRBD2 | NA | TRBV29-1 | CSVQGGLAGGPSNTGELFF | TGCAGCGTTCAGGGCGGACTAGCGGGAGGGCCCTCGAACACCGGGGAGCTGTTTTTT
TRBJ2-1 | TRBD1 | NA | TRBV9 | CASSVVGQGSYNEQFF | TGTGCCAGCAGCGTAGTGGGACAGGGGTCCTACAATGAGCAGTTCTTC
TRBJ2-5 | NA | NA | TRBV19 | CASSIRGETQYF | TGTGCCAGTAGTATCAGAGGGGAGACCCAGTACTTC
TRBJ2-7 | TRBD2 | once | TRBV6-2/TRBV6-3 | CASSLAGNAYEQYF | TGTGCCAGCAGTTTAGCGGGAAATGCCTACGAGCAGTACTTC
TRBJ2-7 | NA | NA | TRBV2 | CASRDTGRGEQYF | TGTGCCAGCAGGGACACCGGCCGCGGCGAGCAGTACTTC
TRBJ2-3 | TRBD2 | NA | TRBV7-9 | CASSPDLAGPRDTQYF | TGTGCCAGCAGTCCAGATTTAGCGGGGCCGCGGGATACGCAGTATTTT
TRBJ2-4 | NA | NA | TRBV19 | CASSIEGNIQYF | TGTGCCAGTAGTATTGAGGGAAACATTCAGTACTTC
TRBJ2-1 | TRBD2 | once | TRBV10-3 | CAISESTSGRAGNEQFF | TGTGCCATCAGTGAGTCTACTAGCGGGAGGGCCGGTAATGAGCAGTTCTTC
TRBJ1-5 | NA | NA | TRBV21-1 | CASIPVVLNQPQHF | TGTGCCAGCATCCCGGTAGTCTTGAATCAGCCCCAGCATTTT
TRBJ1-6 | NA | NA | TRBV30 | CAWSVLGRGNSPLHF | TGTGCCTGGAGTGTACTTGGCAGGGGAAATTCACCCCTCCACTTT
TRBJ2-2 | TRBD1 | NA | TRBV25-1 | CASSDQGASGELFF | TGTGCCAGCAGTGACCAGGGGGCATCCGGGGAGCTGTTTTTT
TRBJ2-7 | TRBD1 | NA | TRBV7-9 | CASSLGSTGGTYEQYF | TGTGCCAGCAGCTTAGGGTCGACAGGGGGAACCTACGAGCAGTACTTC
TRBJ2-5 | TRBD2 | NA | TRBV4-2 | CASSQATSAQTQYF | TGTGCCAGCAGCCAGGCCACTAGCGCGCAGACCCAGTACTTC
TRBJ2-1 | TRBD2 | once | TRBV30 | CAWRPQNLAGGPWFF | TGTGCCTGGAGACCTCAAAATTTAGCGGGAGGGCCCTGGTTCTTC
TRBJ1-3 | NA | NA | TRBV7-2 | CASSLTRWEPGNTIYF | TGTGCCAGCAGCTTAACGCGATGGGAGCCTGGAAACACCATATATTTT
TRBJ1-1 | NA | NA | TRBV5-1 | CASSPQVKGENTEAFF | TGCGCCAGCAGCCCTCAGGTGAAAGGGGAAAACACTGAAGCTTTCTTT
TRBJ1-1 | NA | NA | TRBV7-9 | CASSLVETRNTEAFF | TGTGCCAGCAGCTTAGTCGAGACAAGGAACACTGAAGCTTTCTTT
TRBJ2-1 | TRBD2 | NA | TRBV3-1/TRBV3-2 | CASSPQKASGRNEQFF | TGTGCCAGCAGCCCCCAAAAAGCTAGCGGGAGGAATGAGCAGTTCTTC
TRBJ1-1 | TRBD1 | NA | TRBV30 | CAWIRDSTEAFF | TGTGCCTGGATCCGGGACAGTACTGAAGCTTTCTTT
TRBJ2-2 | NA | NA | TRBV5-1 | CASLRDLGGTGELFF | TGCGCCAGCCTGCGGGACCTCGGAGGTACCGGGGAGCTGTTTTTT
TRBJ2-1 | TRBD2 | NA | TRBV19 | CASSMAGTSGSKSVHNEQFF | TGTGCCAGTAGTATGGCTGGGACTAGCGGCTCAAAGAGCGTTCACAATGAGCAGTTCTTC
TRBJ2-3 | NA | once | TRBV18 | CASSPPLGLWNTQYF | TGTGCCAGCTCACCGCCTTTGGGCCTATGGAATACGCAGTATTTT
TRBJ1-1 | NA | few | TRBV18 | CASSRTGTTNTEAFF | TGTGCCAGCTCACGAACCGGGACAACCAACACTGAAGCTTTCTTT
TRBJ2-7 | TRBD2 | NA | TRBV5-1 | CASSLVAGGPYEQYF | TGCGCCAGCAGCTTGGTGGCGGGAGGGCCTTACGAGCAGTACTTC
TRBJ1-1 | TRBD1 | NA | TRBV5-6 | CASSLVGRGPTEAFF | TGTGCCAGCAGCTTGGTTGGCAGGGGGCCGACTGAAGCTTTCTTT
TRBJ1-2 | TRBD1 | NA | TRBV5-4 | CASSSIQGTNYGYTF | TGTGCCAGCAGTTCAATACAGGGGACCAACTATGGCTACACCTTC
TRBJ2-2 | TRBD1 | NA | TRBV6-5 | CASSNRGASTGELFF | TGTGCCAGCAGTAACAGGGGGGCGTCCACCGGGGAGCTGTTTTTT
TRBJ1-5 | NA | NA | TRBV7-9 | CASSFGGIGQPQHF | TGTGCCAGCAGCTTTGGGGGGATCGGGCAGCCCCAGCATTTT
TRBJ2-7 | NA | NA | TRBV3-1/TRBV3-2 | CASSFRDEQYF | TGTGCCAGCAGCTTCAGGGACGAGCAGTACTTC